One sample yielded the 3 T cell receptor beta chains listed below, sequenced in a study of T cells in Graves' hyperthyroidism and ophthalmopathy. RNA transcripts gave rise to amplified TCR beta CDR3 regions. The HTBI primer set was used in a first-round RT-PCR of the TCR CDR3. TCRdb fed the multiplex PCR reads into MiXCR, producing one record per CDR3 protein. The sample contains around 700,000 distinct CDR3 sequences, about 35% of which appear only once. Sequenced: blood. All receptors derive from a woman between 40 and 55 years old with Graves' hyperthyroidism.

This clonotype has a handful of counts. This sequence joins TRBV14 and TRBJ2-5; a weak D match, TRBD2 (5 bases). CDR3 length equals 13 residues. Germline lookup yields CDR1 SGHDN and CDR2 FVKESK. With 1 base removed from V and 5 bases from J, the gap between germline ends came to 8 bases. CDR3: CASSQGTLETQYF. DNA for the CDR3: TGTGCCAGCAGCCAAGGGACTCTGGAGACCCAGTACTTC.

This clonotype was picked up many times. The J gene is TRBJ2-5, the V gene TRBV9; D tentatively fits TRBD1 or TRBD2 (6 bases each). Trimming shortened V by 7 bases and J by 3 bases, and 10 bases separated the two germline ends. This CDR3 region has 12 residues. Germline CDR1 SGDLS, CDR2 YYNGEE. CDR3 protein: CASRGRKETQYF. Here the CDR3 DNA reads TGTGCCAGCCGGGGGCGTAAAGAGACCCAGTACTTC.

V and J are TRBV6-5 and TRBJ1-1; 7 bases line up with TRBD1. The germline CDR1 and CDR2 sequences are MNHEY and SVGAGI. Trimming cost V 3 bases and J 8 bases; bases outside gene matches: 21. The CDR3 runs 18 residues. This CDR3 is CASSYFRVSRGRAPEAFF. In DNA, the CDR3 is TGTGCCAGCAGTTATTTTCGAGTTAGTAGGGGGCGGGCACCCGAAGCTTTCTTT.